This record concerns one TCR beta chain sequence. Its antigen is as yet unknown. The record originates from a study of regulatory T cells in long-lasting Graves disease. Study details: Persistent cases took antithyroid drugs over 5 years and stayed TSH receptor antibody positive.

The CDR3 totals 15 residues. Trimming pared 2 bases from V and 8 bases from J, leaving 15 bases between. Overall study results and limits: Preferential use of TRBV28, TRBJ1-2 and TRBJ2-5 was seen in persistent disease.

Time point of the sample: persistent/refractory GD, antithyroid drugs over 5 years with positive TRAb. From PBMCs, RNA was extracted and then used to make the TCR library. Construction of TCR beta libraries relied on iRepertoire HTBI primers and on Arm-PCR targeting CDR3 regions. One entry per CDR3 protein, called by TCRdb with MiXCR from the multiplex PCR reads. The table has approximately 350,000 distinct CDR3 sequences, 23% seen once; the top ten hold about 29%. This chain joins TRBV12-3 or TRBV12-4 and TRBJ1-4; no reliable D call. This sequence was found in a woman aged 40 to 49 with Graves disease. The sample in question was peripheral blood mononuclear cells (PBMCs), obtained when the disease was refractory, from a patient treated with antithyroid drugs. CDR3 sequence reads: CASSLNRPGGEKLFF. CDR3 DNA sequence: TGTGCCAGCAGTTTAAACCGGCCTGGAGGGGAAAAACTGTTTTTT.